This T cell receptor (beta chain) was observed in a study of blood T cell repertoires in COVID-19. About the study: The origin of the acute and convalescent COVID-19 samples was the United States, Italy and Spain. PBMCs, B-cell-depleted T cells, or T cells were the source of the cDNA or gDNA that made up the material.

The CDR3 extends over 16 amino acids. CDR1 is SGHVS, CDR2 FQNEAQ, per germline. The V and J ends lost 1 base and 0 bases respectively, with 12 bases between them. Source study methods: Estimates of nucleated cell counts were drawn from the amplification of reference gene primers. Profiled with immunoSEQ multiplex PCR; TCRdb holds only in-frame clones, not every one. Clone size and the V and J calls come from that table; the DNA yielded D and trimming. Found here are fewer than 300,000 clones, 85% to 90% of them singletons; the top ten hold about 1.4%. The J gene is TRBJ1-2, the V gene TRBV7-8; tentatively, D is TRBD1 (5 bases). The sequence was obtained from a middle-aged woman who had recovered from COVID-19. Sequenced sample: peripheral blood. CDR3 DNA sequence: TGTGCCAGCAGCTTAGTTGCGGGGGGTACTAACTATGGCTACACCTTC. Amino acids: CASSLVAGGTNYGYTF.